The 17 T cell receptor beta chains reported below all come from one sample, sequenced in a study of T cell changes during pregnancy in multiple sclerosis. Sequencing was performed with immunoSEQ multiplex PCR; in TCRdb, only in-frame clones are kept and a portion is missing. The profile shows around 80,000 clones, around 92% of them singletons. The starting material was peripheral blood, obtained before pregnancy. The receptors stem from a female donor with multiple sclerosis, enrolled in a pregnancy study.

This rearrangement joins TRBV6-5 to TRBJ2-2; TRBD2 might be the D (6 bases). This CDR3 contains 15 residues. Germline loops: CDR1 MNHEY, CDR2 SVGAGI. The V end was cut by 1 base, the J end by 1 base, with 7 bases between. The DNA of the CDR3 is TGTGCCAGCAGTTACTGGGGGGAGAACACCGGGGAGCTGTTTTTT. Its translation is CASSYWGENTGELFF.

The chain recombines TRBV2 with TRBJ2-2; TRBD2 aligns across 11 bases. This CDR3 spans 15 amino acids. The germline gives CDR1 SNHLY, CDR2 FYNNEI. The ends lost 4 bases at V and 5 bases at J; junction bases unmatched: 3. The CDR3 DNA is TGTGCCAGCAGTGGAACTAGCGGGAGTACCGGGGAGCTGTTTTTT. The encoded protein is CASSGTSGSTGELFF.

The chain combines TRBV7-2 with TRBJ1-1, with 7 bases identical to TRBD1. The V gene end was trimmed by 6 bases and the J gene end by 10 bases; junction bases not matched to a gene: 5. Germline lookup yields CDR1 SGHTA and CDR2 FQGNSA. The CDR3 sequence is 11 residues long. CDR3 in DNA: TGTGCCAGCAGTCCCCGACAGGGAGCTTTCTTT. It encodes CASSPRQGAFF.

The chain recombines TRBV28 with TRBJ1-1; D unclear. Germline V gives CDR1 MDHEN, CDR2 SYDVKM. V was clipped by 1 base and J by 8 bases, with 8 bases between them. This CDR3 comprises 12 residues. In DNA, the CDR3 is TGTGCCAGCAGTTTATCTTTCACAGAAGCTTTCTTT. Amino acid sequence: CASSLSFTEAFF.

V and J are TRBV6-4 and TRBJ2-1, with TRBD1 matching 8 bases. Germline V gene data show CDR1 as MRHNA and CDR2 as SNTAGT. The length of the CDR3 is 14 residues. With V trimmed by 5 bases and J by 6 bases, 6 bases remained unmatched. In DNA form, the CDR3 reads TGTGCCAGCAGTAGAGGCACAGGGGGCAATGAGCAGTTCTTC. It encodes CASSRGTGGNEQFF.

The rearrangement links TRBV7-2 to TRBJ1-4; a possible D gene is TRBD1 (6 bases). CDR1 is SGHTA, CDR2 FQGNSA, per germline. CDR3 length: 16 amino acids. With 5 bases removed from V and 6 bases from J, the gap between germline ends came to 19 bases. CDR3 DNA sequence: TGTGCCAGCAGCCGTACAGGGCCAGGGCTTGATGAAAAACTGTTTTTT. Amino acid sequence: CASSRTGPGLDEKLFF.

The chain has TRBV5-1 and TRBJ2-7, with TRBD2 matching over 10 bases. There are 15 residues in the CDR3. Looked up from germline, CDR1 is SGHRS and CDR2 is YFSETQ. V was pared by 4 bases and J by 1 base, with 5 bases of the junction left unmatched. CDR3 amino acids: CASSLGLAASYEQYF. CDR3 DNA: TGCGCCAGCAGCCTCGGACTAGCGGCTTCCTACGAGCAGTACTTC.

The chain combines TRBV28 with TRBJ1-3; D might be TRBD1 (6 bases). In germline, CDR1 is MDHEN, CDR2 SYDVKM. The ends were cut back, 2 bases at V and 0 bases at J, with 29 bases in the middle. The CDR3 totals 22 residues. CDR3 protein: CASSLLVMSKTARTDSGNTIYF. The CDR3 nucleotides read TGTGCCAGCAGTTTACTTGTTATGAGTAAAACGGCCCGGACAGACTCTGGAAACACCATATATTTT.

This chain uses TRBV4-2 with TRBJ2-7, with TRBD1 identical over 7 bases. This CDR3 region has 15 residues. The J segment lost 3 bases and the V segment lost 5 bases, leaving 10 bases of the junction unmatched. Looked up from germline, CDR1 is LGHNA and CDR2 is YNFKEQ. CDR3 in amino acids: CASSGGTGAFYEQYF. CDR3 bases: TGTGCCAGCAGCGGGGGTACAGGGGCATTCTACGAGCAGTACTTC.

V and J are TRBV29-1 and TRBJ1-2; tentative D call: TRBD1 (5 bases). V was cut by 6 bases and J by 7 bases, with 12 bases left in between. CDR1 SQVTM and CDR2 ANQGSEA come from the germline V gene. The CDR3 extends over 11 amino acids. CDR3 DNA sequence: TGCAGCGTCAGGGATAGAGTTGGCTACACCTTC. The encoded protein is CSVRDRVGYTF.

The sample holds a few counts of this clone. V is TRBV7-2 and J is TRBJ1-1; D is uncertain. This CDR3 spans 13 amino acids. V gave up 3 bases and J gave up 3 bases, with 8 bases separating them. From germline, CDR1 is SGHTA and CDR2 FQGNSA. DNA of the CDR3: TGTGCCAGCAGCTTCATGAGGTACACTGAAGCTTTCTTT. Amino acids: CASSFMRYTEAFF. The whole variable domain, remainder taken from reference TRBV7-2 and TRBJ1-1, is GAGVSQSPSNKVTEKGKDVELRCDPISGHTALYWYRQSLGQGLEFLIYFQGNSAPDKSGLPSDRFSAERTGGSVSTLTIQRTQQEDSAVYLCASSFMRYTEAFFGQGTRLTVV.

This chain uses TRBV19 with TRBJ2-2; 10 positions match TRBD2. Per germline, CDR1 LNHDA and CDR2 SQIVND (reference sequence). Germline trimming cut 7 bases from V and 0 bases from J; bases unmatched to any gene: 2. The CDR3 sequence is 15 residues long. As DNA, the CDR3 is TGTGCCAGTATGGGGACTAGCGCGAACACCGGGGAGCTGTTTTTT. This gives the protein CASMGTSANTGELFF.

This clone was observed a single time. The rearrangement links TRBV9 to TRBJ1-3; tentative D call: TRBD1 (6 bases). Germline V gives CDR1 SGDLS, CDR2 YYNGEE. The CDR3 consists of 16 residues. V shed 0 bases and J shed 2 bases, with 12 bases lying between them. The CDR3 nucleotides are TGTGCCAGCAGCGTAGACACCGGGGACACTGGAAACACCATATATTTT. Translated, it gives CASSVDTGDTGNTIYF.

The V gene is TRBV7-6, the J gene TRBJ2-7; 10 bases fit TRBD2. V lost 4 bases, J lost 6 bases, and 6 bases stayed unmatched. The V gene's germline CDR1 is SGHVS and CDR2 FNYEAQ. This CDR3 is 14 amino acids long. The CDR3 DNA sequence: TGTGCCAGCAGCTCAGCGGGAGGGCCTTCCGAGCAGTACTTC. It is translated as CASSSAGGPSEQYF.

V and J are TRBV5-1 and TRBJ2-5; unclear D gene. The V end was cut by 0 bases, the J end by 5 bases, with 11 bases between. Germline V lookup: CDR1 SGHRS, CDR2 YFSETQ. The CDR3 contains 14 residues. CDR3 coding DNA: TGCGCCAGCAGCTTGGGCAGACATCTCGAGACCCAGTACTTC. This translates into CASSLGRHLETQYF.

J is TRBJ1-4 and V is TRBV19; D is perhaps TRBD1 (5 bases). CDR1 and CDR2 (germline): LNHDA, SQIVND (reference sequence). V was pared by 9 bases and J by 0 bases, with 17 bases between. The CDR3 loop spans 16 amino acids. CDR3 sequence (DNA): TGTGCCAGCGCGGGAACAGGACTTGCAACTAATGAAAAACTGTTTTTT. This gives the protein CASAGTGLATNEKLFF.

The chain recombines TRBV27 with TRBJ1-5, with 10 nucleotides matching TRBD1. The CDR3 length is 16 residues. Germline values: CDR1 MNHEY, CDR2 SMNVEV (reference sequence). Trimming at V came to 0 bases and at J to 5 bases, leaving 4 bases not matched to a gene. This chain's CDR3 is CASSLSGQGRDQPQHF. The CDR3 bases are TGTGCCAGCAGTTTATCGGGACAGGGGAGGGATCAGCCCCAGCATTTT.